These 27 T cell receptor beta chains share one sample of origin, sequenced in a study of blood T cell repertoires in COVID-19. Profiling relied on immunoSEQ multiplex PCR, and the TCRdb table lists in-frame clones only, not all of them. The top ten clones hold approximately 39% of a sample with about 80,000 clones, more than 70% of them seen once. Sequencing input: peripheral blood. These receptor sequences come from an elderly man with active or convalescent COVID-19.

The chain's CDR3 is CASTPGGRVQSTDTQYF. In DNA, the CDR3 is TGTGCCAGCACCCCCGGGGGGCGAGTACAAAGCACAGATACGCAGTATTTT. The chain employs TRBV5-4 and TRBJ2-3, with D perhaps TRBD2 (7 bases). The CDR3 consists of 17 residues. The V and J ends lost 6 bases and 0 bases respectively, with 20 bases between them. Germline-derived CDR1 and CDR2 are SGHNT and YYREEE (reference sequence).

The CDR3 coding sequence is TGTGCCAGCAGCTTCGCGGTAGATACGCAGTATTTT. This gives the protein CASSFAVDTQYF. The rearrangement uses TRBV5-5 and TRBJ2-3; D not certain. V shed 2 bases and J shed 5 bases, with 6 bases lying between them. This CDR3 has 12 amino acids. CDR1 is SGHKS, CDR2 YYEKEE, per germline (reference sequence).

CDR3 loop: CASSDVRDRAYEQYF. DNA of the CDR3: TGCGCCAGCAGTGACGTCCGGGACAGGGCCTACGAGCAGTACTTC. This chain uses TRBV10-1 with TRBJ2-7; 9 bases fit TRBD1. Trimming at V came to 3 bases and at J to 2 bases, leaving 5 bases not matched to a gene. Germline values: CDR1 WNHNN, CDR2 SYGVQD (reference sequence). The CDR3 runs to 15 residues.

The genes are TRBV3-1 (or the pseudogene TRBV3-2) and TRBJ1-2; D is undetermined. The CDR3 spans 17 residues. V was shortened by 2 bases and J by 0 bases, with 16 bases between the two germline ends. Germline assignment: CDR1 LGHDT and CDR2 YNNKEL (reference sequence). The CDR3 DNA sequence: TGTGCCAGCAGCCAAAACTTTCTTTCTTCTACTAACTATGGCTACACCTTC. Translated: CASSQNFLSSTNYGYTF.

The gene calls are TRBV30 and TRBJ1-2; possibly TRBD1 for D (6 bases). This CDR3 region has 13 residues. Germline V lookup: CDR1 GTSNPN, CDR2 SVGIG (reference sequence). Between the trimmed V and J ends, which lost 0 bases and 4 bases, there was a span of 9 bases. The CDR3 DNA sequence: TGTGCCTGGAGTGTTGGACAGACCTATGGCTACACCTTC. Translation: CAWSVGQTYGYTF.

The gene calls are TRBV6-5 and TRBJ2-3, with a weak D call TRBD2 (5 bases). The ends were cut back, 4 bases at V and 4 bases at J, with 15 bases in the middle. Looked up from germline, CDR1 is MNHEY and CDR2 is SVGAGI. CDR3 length equals 15 residues. The CDR3 sequence is CASSLVSGLADTQYF. DNA of the CDR3: TGTGCCAGCAGTTTGGTGTCGGGATTGGCAGATACGCAGTATTTT.

Turning to this clone: Within the sample, other DNA sequences also encode this same CDR3. This chain uses TRBV7-3 with TRBJ2-1; 7 nucleotides match TRBD2. Losses at the gene ends were 5 bases for V and 4 bases for J; bases not matched to a gene: 5. Germline CDR1 is SGHTA and CDR2 is FQGTGA. The CDR3 loop spans 14 amino acids. CDR3 in DNA: TGTGCCAGCAGCCGAGGAGCGGGGTACAATGAGCAGTTCTTC. Amino acid sequence: CASSRGAGYNEQFF.

The chain couples TRBV6-2 or TRBV6-3 to TRBJ1-2; D possibly corresponds to TRBD1 (6 bases). This CDR3 region has 15 residues. Trimming removed 2 bases at V and 4 bases at J, with 14 bases between. Germline assignment: CDR1 MNHEY and CDR2 SVGEGT. CDR3 sequence: CASSYRTANVYGYTF. CDR3 sequence (DNA): TGTGCCAGCAGTTACCGGACAGCGAACGTCTATGGCTACACCTTC.

V usage is TRBV10-1 and J usage is TRBJ2-4; 10 positions match TRBD2. This CDR3 spans 15 amino acids. Germline trimming cut 10 bases from V and 4 bases from J; bases unmatched to any gene: 10. Looked up from germline, CDR1 is WNHNN and CDR2 is SYGVQD (reference sequence). The CDR3 nucleotides read TGCGCCATCCGGGTAGCGGGGGGCGATAAAAACATTCAGTACTTC. Translation: CAIRVAGGDKNIQYF.

The rearrangement joins TRBV9 to TRBJ2-3; D possibly corresponds to TRBD1 (7 bases). Germline V gene data show CDR1 as SGDLS and CDR2 as YYNGEE. CDR3 length: 16 residues. V shed 1 base and J shed 4 bases, with 16 bases lying between them. The CDR3 region has the DNA TGTGCCAGCAGCGTACAGGGGGGATTTGGTGCAGATACGCAGTATTTT. Translated: CASSVQGGFGADTQYF.

The chain employs TRBV11-2 and TRBJ2-3, with D uncertain. The CDR3 runs 13 residues. V gave up 1 base and J gave up 11 bases, with 13 bases separating them. CDR1 is SGHAT, CDR2 FQNNGV, per germline. As DNA, the CDR3 is TGTGCCAGCAGCTTAGGATTTGCTCAACTGCAGTATTTT. It translates to CASSLGFAQLQYF.

V and J are TRBV18 and TRBJ1-6; 9 nucleotides align to TRBD1. This CDR3 contains 15 residues. The ends lost 4 bases at V and 7 bases at J; junction bases unmatched: 5. CDR1 and CDR2 from the germline V gene are KGHSH and LQKENI. CDR3 DNA sequence: TGTGCCAGCTCACAGGGACAGGGAGGGAATTCACCCCTCCACTTT. Amino acid sequence: CASSQGQGGNSPLHF.

The V call is TRBV5-5, the J call TRBJ2-1; tentatively, D is TRBD2 (5 bases). The V end was cut by 5 bases, the J end by 9 bases, with 9 bases between. This CDR3 is built from 11 residues. Germline V gives CDR1 SGHKS, CDR2 YYEKEE (reference sequence). The CDR3 reads CASSLASEQFF. The CDR3 nucleotides read TGTGCCAGCAGTTTAGCGTCTGAGCAGTTCTTC.

This chain connects TRBV7-2 to TRBJ2-1, with 8 bases identical to TRBD2. J lost 4 bases, V lost 3 bases, and 5 bases had no gene match. This CDR3 has 15 residues. Germline CDR1 SGHTA, CDR2 FQGNSA. DNA for the CDR3: TGTGCCAGCAGCTTGTCGGGAGGGTCTTACAATGAGCAGTTCTTC. It specifies CASSLSGGSYNEQFF.

V and J are TRBV28 and TRBJ2-3; 7 bases are shared with TRBD1. The CDR3 is 18 residues long. The J segment lost 0 bases and the V segment lost 6 bases, leaving 15 bases of the junction unmatched. Germline V gene data show CDR1 as MDHEN and CDR2 as SYDVKM. The chain's CDR3 is CASSSPGTAGLSTDTQYF. For the CDR3, the DNA is TGTGCCAGCAGCTCCCCGGGGACAGCCGGCCTTAGCACAGATACGCAGTATTTT.

V is TRBV7-3 and J is TRBJ2-1; the D gene is possibly TRBD2 (7 bases). This CDR3 is 13 amino acids long. Trimming removed 3 bases from V and 11 bases from J, with 14 bases in between. Germline values: CDR1 SGHTA, CDR2 FQGTGA. The CDR3 loop is CASSLLRGGQQFF. The CDR3 DNA follows: TGTGCCAGCAGCTTGCTTAGGGGGGGCCAGCAGTTCTTC.

V gene TRBV7-9 combines with J gene TRBJ2-7; no clear D. This CDR3 is 14 amino acids long. CDR1 and CDR2 from the germline V gene are SEHNR and FQNEAQ (reference sequence). Trimming removed 4 bases at V and 0 bases at J, with 10 bases between. The CDR3 sequence: CASSSPTNSYEQYF. CDR3 in DNA: TGTGCCAGCAGCTCCCCGACAAACTCCTACGAGCAGTACTTC. The complete variable domain, with remaining parts taken from reference TRBV7-9 and TRBJ2-7, reads DTGVSQNPRHKITKRGQNVTFRCDPISEHNRLYWYRQTLGQGPEFLTYFQNEAQLEKSRLLSDRFSAERPKGSFSTLEIQRTEQGDSAMYLCASSSPTNSYEQYFGPGTRLTVT.

The V call is TRBV27, the J call TRBJ2-7; the D gene is possibly TRBD2 (6 bases). Trimming shortened V by 3 bases and J by 1 base, and 10 bases separated the two germline ends. This CDR3 contains 14 residues. In germline, CDR1 is MNHEY, CDR2 SMNVEV (reference sequence). The CDR3, as DNA: TGTGCCAGCAGTTTTTACGGAGGGTCCTACGAGCAGTACTTC. Its translation: CASSFYGGSYEQYF.

This clone has just a few counts. The J gene is TRBJ2-1, the V gene TRBV11-2, with D perhaps matching TRBD2 (6 bases). Germline V gene sequence: CDR1 SGHAT, CDR2 FQNNGV. The CDR3 contains 18 residues. V shed 2 bases and J shed 7 bases, with 24 bases lying between them. The CDR3 sequence: CASSLIGRLTSRKNEQFF. The CDR3 DNA reads as TGTGCCAGCAGCTTAATTGGTCGCCTGACTAGTCGGAAGAATGAGCAGTTCTTC.

The V and J genes are TRBV30 and TRBJ1-1, with D unresolved. Germline CDR1 is GTSNPN and CDR2 is SVGIG (reference sequence). This CDR3 has 15 residues. Trimming shortened V by 0 bases and J by 1 base, and 12 bases separated the two germline ends. CDR3 nucleotides: TGTGCCTGGAGTGTACTAGCGAAGGAGAACACTGAAGCTTTCTTT. This translates into CAWSVLAKENTEAFF.

The chain joins TRBV2 to TRBJ2-3; 15 bases are shared with TRBD2. There are 18 residues in the CDR3. The germline CDR1 and CDR2 sequences are SNHLY and FYNNEI. With V trimmed by 2 bases and J by 1 base, 4 bases remained unmatched. Here the CDR3 reads CASSERGLAGGGTDTQYF. CDR3 DNA sequence: TGTGCCAGCAGTGAACGGGGACTAGCGGGAGGTGGCACAGATACGCAGTATTTT.

The chain recombines TRBV27 with TRBJ1-1; 9 bases are shared with TRBD1. The V gene end was trimmed by 1 base and the J gene end by 6 bases; junction bases not matched to a gene: 6. This CDR3 region has 15 residues. CDR1 is MNHEY and CDR2 is SMNVEV in the germline V gene (reference sequence). The CDR3 reads CASSLLPGQGAEAFF. The CDR3 bases are TGTGCCAGCAGTTTATTACCGGGACAGGGTGCTGAAGCTTTCTTT.

This clone has a single count. This chain uses TRBV9 with TRBJ2-7; 8 positions agree with TRBD2. CDR1 is SGDLS and CDR2 is YYNGEE in the germline V gene. This CDR3 contains 16 residues. The V segment lost 0 bases and the J segment 2 bases; nucleotides outside the gene matches: 7. The CDR3 region is CASSVGAGAGAYEQYF. CDR3 in DNA: TGTGCCAGCAGCGTAGGGGCCGGAGCGGGAGCCTACGAGCAGTACTTC.

V is TRBV11-2 and J is TRBJ1-6, with D perhaps TRBD1 (6 bases). Per germline, CDR1 SGHAT and CDR2 FQNNGV. This CDR3 region has 17 residues. Trimming cost V 5 bases and J 5 bases, with 19 bases left between them. CDR3 nucleotide sequence: TGTGCCAGCAGCCTTAGGGCGGGGGCGCAGGATAATTCACCCCTCCACTTT. It translates to CASSLRAGAQDNSPLHF. Variable domain in full (rest from reference TRBV11-2 and TRBJ1-6): EAGVAQSPRYKIIEKRQSVAFWCNPISGHATLYWYQQILGQGPKLLIQFQNNGVVDDSQLPKDRFSAERLKGVDSTLKIQPAKLEDSAVYLCASSLRAGAQDNSPLHFGNGTRLTVT.

The rearrangement joins TRBV3-1 (or the pseudogene TRBV3-2) to TRBJ2-2, with D hard to call. CDR1 and CDR2 from the germline V gene are LGHDT and YNNKEL (reference sequence). CDR3 length: 12 amino acids. V lost 2 bases, J lost 6 bases, and 4 bases lay in between. The CDR3 nucleotides read TGTGCCAGCAGCCAACTCGCCGGGGAGCTGTTTTTT. Its translation is CASSQLAGELFF.

The V call is TRBV19, the J call TRBJ1-3; 10 nucleotides line up with TRBD1. Germline CDR1 and CDR2: LNHDA and SQIVND (reference sequence). The trim removed 3 bases at V and 0 bases at J, leaving 20 bases unmatched. The CDR3 runs 22 residues. The chain's CDR3 is CASSMRRFTDRGNRSSGNTIYF. CDR3 coding DNA: TGTGCCAGTAGTATGCGGCGGTTCACGGACAGGGGGAATCGGAGCTCTGGAAACACCATATATTTT.

The V call is TRBV5-5, the J call TRBJ1-3; TRBD1 matches at 10 bases. Germline trimming cut 3 bases from V and 5 bases from J; bases unmatched to any gene: 17. Germline V gene sequence: CDR1 SGHKS, CDR2 YYEKEE (reference sequence). This CDR3 is 19 amino acids long. CDR3 in amino acids: CASSSLNGYSDRGRNTIYF. As DNA, the CDR3 is TGTGCCAGCAGCTCTCTAAACGGATATAGCGACAGGGGGCGAAACACCATATATTTT.